The rows below give T cell receptor beta chains drawn from one sample of a study of T cell responses to AZD1222 COVID-19 vaccine. Measured with immunoSEQ multiplex PCR; TCRdb has only the in-frame clones, and not every one. The sample shows 69,000 or so clones, 87% of them seen only once. The sequences come from peripheral blood, collected 28 days after the second AZD1222 dose. The source is an adult who received the AZD1222 COVID-19 vaccine. Each CDR3 is given with its conserved first and last residue. The D gene is left open where the match is weak. Rows may omit the clone size; those that give it use once, few, many or a size class.

V gene	clone size	D gene	J gene	CDR3 DNA	CDR3 protein
TRBV24-1	-	TRBD1	TRBJ1-4	TGTGCCACCAGTGATAGCTGGGACAGAGAGGCTCTGGGAGTGTGTGAAAAACTGTTTTTT	CATSDSWDREALGVCEKLFF
TRBV11-2	-	-	TRBJ1-5	TGTGCCAGCAGCTTAGGAGGGGCGTATAGCAATCAGCCCCAGCATTTT	CASSLGGAYSNQPQHF
TRBV30	-	-	TRBJ1-3	TGTGCCTGGAGTGTCGGTGGGCCTGGAAACACCATATATTTT	CAWSVGGPGNTIYF
TRBV20-1	-	TRBD2	TRBJ2-7	TGCAGTGCCAGTTCATTTAGCGGGAGGGCTTCCGACGAGCAGTACTTC	CSASSFSGRASDEQYF
TRBV7-8	once	TRBD1	TRBJ1-1	TGTGCCAGCAGCCCAGGCCAGGGGGCCTATGGTGAAGCTTTCTTT	CASSPGQGAYGEAFF
TRBV19	-	TRBD2	TRBJ2-1	TGTGCCAGCCGACAGTCACCCGGGACTAGCGGTGGTAATGAGCAGTTCTTC	CASRQSPGTSGGNEQFF
TRBV15	-	-	TRBJ1-5	TGTGCCACCAGCAGAGTAGCCGGGCTGCATGCCAATCAGCCCCAGCATTTT	CATSRVAGLHANQPQHF
TRBV11-3	-	TRBD2	TRBJ2-3	TGTGCCAGCAGCGCAGGACTAGCGGGATCGATTAGCACAGATACGCAGTATTTT	CASSAGLAGSISTDTQYF
TRBV30	-	-	TRBJ2-1	TGTGCCTGGAGTGCTGGTAGCGGTCCTTACAATGAGCAGTTCTTC	CAWSAGSGPYNEQFF
TRBV2	-	-	TRBJ2-1	TGTGCCAGCACTGCGGGAAATGAGCAGTTCTTC	CASTAGNEQFF
TRBV6-1	-	-	TRBJ1-2	TGTGCCAGCAGTGAACGACCCATAGGCTACACCTTC	CASSERPIGYTF
TRBV30	-	-	TRBJ2-7	TGTGCCTGGAGTATGGGGACCTCCTACGAGCAGTACTTC	CAWSMGTSYEQYF
TRBV10-3	-	-	TRBJ1-4	TGTGCCATCAGTGGGGGCAATCCCCTAAAGGAAAAACTGTTTTTT	CAISGGNPLKEKLFF
TRBV7-9	-	-	TRBJ1-4	TGTGCCAGCAGCCGTAGGGCAGGGGACGCAACTAATGAAAAACTGTTTTTT	CASSRRAGDATNEKLFF
TRBV11-3	-	TRBD2	TRBJ2-2	TGTGCCAGCAGCTTCGGGCTAGCGGGAGATTACACCGGGGAGCTGTTTTTT	CASSFGLAGDYTGELFF
TRBV11-2	-	TRBD1	TRBJ1-5	TGTGCCAGCAGCCGGGACAGTTCCAATCAGCCCCAGCATTTT	CASSRDSSNQPQHF
TRBV9	-	TRBD1	TRBJ1-1	TGTGCCAGCAGCCCGCGAAGGACTGGAGGGGGCTACACTGAAGCTTTCTTT	CASSPRRTGGGYTEAFF
TRBV19	-	TRBD1	TRBJ2-1	TGTGCCAGTACCCCCAGTCCGGGACAGCTAAATGAGCAGTTCTTC	CASTPSPGQLNEQFF
TRBV10-2	-	TRBD1	TRBJ2-1	TGCGCCAGCACTCGGACAGGACCTTACAATGAGCAGTTCTTC	CASTRTGPYNEQFF
TRBV10-3	-	TRBD2	TRBJ2-1	TGTGCCATCAGCCGGAGCGGGAACTCCTACAATGAGCAGTTCTTC	CAISRSGNSYNEQFF
TRBV12-3/TRBV12-4	-	TRBD1	TRBJ1-1	TGTGCCAGCAGTTTCTACAGGGGCTCTGAAGCTTTCTTT	CASSFYRGSEAFF
TRBV27	-	-	TRBJ2-5	TGTGCCAGCAGTTTTTTCCAGGGGCCACAAGAGACCCAGTACTTC	CASSFFQGPQETQYF
TRBV7-8	-	-	TRBJ2-7	TGTGCCAGCAGCTTGGCTAGTAGGTACGAGCAGTACTTC	CASSLASRYEQYF
TRBV3-1/TRBV3-2	-	-	TRBJ2-7	TGTGCCAGCAGCCAAGCAGGGGTTTTGCAGTACTTC	CASSQAGVLQYF
TRBV28	-	-	TRBJ1-5	TGTGCCAGCCTAGGGGGGGCGGGTGGCAATCAGCCCCAGCATTTT	CASLGGAGGNQPQHF
TRBV6-4	-	TRBD2	TRBJ2-1	TGTGCCAGCAGTGACTCCGGGACTAGCGGGAATGAGCAGTTCTTC	CASSDSGTSGNEQFF
TRBV25-1	-	-	TRBJ1-2	TGTGCCAGCAGTGAGCCCGCAGGGGTCTATGGCTACACCTTC	CASSEPAGVYGYTF
TRBV29-1	-	-	TRBJ2-7	TGCAGCGTTGGGGCAGACTACGAGCAGTACTTC	CSVGADYEQYF
TRBV7-9	-	TRBD2	TRBJ2-2	TGTGCCAGCAGCACCCCTAGCGGGAGGACCACCGGGGAGCTGTTTTTT	CASSTPSGRTTGELFF
TRBV7-3	-	TRBD2	TRBJ2-5	TGTGCCAGCAGCTTAAGTCCGGGACTAGGCCAAGAGACCCAGTACTTC	CASSLSPGLGQETQYF
TRBV24-1	-	-	TRBJ2-2	TGTGCCACCAGTGAAAGGGACGTGACTACGAACACCGGGGAGCTGTTTTTT	CATSERDVTTNTGELFF
TRBV12-5	few	-	TRBJ1-2	TGTGCTAGTGGTTTGGCGACAGAGGGCTATGGCTACACCTTC	CASGLATEGYGYTF
TRBV28	-	-	TRBJ1-2	TGTGCCAGCAGTGGCCCGGACAGCCGTGGCTACACCTTC	CASSGPDSRGYTF
TRBV12-3/TRBV12-4	-	-	TRBJ2-5	TGTGCCAGCAGTTTCGGGTGGGAGACCCAGTACTTC	CASSFGWETQYF
TRBV21-1	-	-	TRBJ1-2	TGTGCCGGATCACCGATAGACTATGGCTACACCTTC	CAGSPIDYGYTF
TRBV7-9	-	-	TRBJ2-5	TGTGCCAGCAGCTTACGGTCAAAGGGGGAGACCCAGTACTTC	CASSLRSKGETQYF
TRBV7-3	-	-	TRBJ2-6	TGTGCCAGCAGCTTAACCCCAGGCTCTGGGGCCAACGTCCTGACTTTC	CASSLTPGSGANVLTF
TRBV5-8	-	-	TRBJ2-2	TGTGCCAGCAGCTTGGTGTTCGCCGGGGAGCTGTTTTTT	CASSLVFAGELFF
TRBV10-3	-	-	TRBJ1-2	TGTGCCATCAGTGGGTCAGAAGTTTATGGCTACACCTTC	CAISGSEVYGYTF
TRBV18	-	-	TRBJ2-3	TGTGCCAGCTCACCACCGGAGACTACGGGTAATACGCAGTATTTT	CASSPPETTGNTQYF
TRBV3-1/TRBV3-2	-	-	TRBJ1-5	TGTGCCAGCAGTACCAGGGGAGGCAATCAGCCCCAGCATTTT	CASSTRGGNQPQHF
TRBV5-1	-	-	TRBJ1-1	TGCGCCAGCAGCGACCTGAACAGGGTTGAAGCTTTCTTT	CASSDLNRVEAFF